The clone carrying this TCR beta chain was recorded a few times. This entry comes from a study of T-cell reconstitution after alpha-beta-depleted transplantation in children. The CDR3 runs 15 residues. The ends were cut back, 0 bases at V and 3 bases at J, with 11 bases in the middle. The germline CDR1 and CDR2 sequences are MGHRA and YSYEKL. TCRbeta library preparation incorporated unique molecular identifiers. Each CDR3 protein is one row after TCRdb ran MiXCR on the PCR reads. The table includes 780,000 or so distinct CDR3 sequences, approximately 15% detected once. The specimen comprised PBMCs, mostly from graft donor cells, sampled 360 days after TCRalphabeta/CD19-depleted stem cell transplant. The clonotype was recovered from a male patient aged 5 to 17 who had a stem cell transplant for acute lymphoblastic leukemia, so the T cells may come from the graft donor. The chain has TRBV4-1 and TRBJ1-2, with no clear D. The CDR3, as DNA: TGCGCCAGCAGCCAAGAGGGAACAGATTACTATGGCTACACCTTC. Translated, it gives CASSQEGTDYYGYTF.